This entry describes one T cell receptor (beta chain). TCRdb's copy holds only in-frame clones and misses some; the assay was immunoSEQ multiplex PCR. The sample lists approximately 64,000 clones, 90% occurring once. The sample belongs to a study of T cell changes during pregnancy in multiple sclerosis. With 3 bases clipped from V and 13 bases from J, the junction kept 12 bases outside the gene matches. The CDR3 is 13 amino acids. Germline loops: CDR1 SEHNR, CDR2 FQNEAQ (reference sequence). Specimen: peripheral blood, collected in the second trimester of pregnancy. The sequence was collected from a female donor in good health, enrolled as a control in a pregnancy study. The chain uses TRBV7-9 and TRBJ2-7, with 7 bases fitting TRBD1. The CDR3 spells CASSLSQEGQFYF. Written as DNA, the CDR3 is TGTGCCAGCAGCTTGAGTCAAGAGGGACAGTTCTACTTC. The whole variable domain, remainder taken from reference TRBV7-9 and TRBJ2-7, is DTGVSQNPRHKITKRGQNVTFRCDPISEHNRLYWYRQTLGQGPEFLTYFQNEAQLEKSRLLSDRFSAERPKGSFSTLEIQRTEQGDSAMYLCASSLSQEGQFYFGPGTRLTVT.